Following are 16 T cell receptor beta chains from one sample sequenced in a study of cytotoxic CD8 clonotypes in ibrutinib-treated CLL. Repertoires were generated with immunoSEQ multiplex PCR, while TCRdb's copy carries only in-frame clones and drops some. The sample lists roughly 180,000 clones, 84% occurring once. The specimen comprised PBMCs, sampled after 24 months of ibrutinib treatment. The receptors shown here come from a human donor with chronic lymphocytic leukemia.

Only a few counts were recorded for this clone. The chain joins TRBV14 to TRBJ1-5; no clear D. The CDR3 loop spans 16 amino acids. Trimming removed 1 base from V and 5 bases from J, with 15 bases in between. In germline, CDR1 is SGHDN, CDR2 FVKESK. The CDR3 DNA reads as TGTGCCAGCAGCCAAGGGGTTGGGTCGGCGCATCAGCCCCAGCATTTT. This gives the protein CASSQGVGSAHQPQHF.

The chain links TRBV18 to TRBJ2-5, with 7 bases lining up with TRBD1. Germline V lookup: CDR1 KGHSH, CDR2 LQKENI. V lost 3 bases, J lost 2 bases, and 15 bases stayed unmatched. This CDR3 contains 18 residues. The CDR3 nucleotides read TGTGCCAGCTCACCGATCCTTCCGACAGGGCAGGGACAAGAGACCCAGTACTTC. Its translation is CASSPILPTGQGQETQYF. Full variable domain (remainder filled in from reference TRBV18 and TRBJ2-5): NAGVMQNPRHLVRRRGQEARLRCSPMKGHSHVYWYRQLPEEGLKFMVYLQKENIIDESGMPKERFSAEFPKEGPSILRIQQVVRGDSAAYFCASSPILPTGQGQETQYFGPGTRLLVL.

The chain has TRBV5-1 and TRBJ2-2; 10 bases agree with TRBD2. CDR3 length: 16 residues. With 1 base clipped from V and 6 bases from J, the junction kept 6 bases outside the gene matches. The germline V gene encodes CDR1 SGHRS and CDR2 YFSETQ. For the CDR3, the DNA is TGCGCCAGCAGCTTGACTAGCGGGGAAGTCGCCGGGGAGCTGTTTTTT. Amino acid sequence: CASSLTSGEVAGELFF.

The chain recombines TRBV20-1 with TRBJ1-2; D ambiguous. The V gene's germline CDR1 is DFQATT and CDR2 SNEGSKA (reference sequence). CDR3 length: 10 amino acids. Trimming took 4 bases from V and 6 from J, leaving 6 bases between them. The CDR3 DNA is TGCAGTGCTAATAAGGATGGCTACACCTTC. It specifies CSANKDGYTF.

In nucleotides, the CDR3 is TGTGCCAGCAGTCCAGACCGGGGTAGGACACCCCTCCACTTT. It is translated as CASSPDRGRTPLHF. The rearrangement joins TRBV27 to TRBJ1-6; no clear D gene. This CDR3 contains 14 residues. Germline V gives CDR1 MNHEY, CDR2 SMNVEV (reference sequence). The V gene lost 5 bases and the J gene lost 11 bases, with 16 bases spanning the gap.

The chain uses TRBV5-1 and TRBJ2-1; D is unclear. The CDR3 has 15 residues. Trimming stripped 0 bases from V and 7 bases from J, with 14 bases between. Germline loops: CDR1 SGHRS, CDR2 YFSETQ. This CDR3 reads CASSLAHILLNEQFF. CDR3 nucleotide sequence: TGCGCCAGCAGCTTGGCCCATATACTCTTAAATGAGCAGTTCTTC. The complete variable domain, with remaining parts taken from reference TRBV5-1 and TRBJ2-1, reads KAGVTQTPRYLIKTRGQQVTLSCSPISGHRSVSWYQQTPGQGLQFLFEYFSETQRNKGNFPGRFSGRQFSNSRSEMNVSTLELGDSALYLCASSLAHILLNEQFFGPGTRLTVL.

The CDR3 bases are TGTGCCAGCAGTTTGGCCCGCCCGGGGGCGAACACTGAAGCTTTCTTT. Its translation is CASSLARPGANTEAFF. The gene calls are TRBV27 and TRBJ1-1; a weak D match, TRBD1 (6 bases). Germline-derived CDR1 and CDR2 are MNHEY and SMNVEV (reference sequence). The CDR3 length is 16 residues. V lost 3 bases and J lost 1, with 15 bases in between.

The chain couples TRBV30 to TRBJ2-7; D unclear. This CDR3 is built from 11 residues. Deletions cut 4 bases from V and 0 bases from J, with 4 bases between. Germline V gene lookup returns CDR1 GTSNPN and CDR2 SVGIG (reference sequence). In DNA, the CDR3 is TGTGCCTGGACGACCTCCTACGAGCAGTACTTC. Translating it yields CAWTTSYEQYF.

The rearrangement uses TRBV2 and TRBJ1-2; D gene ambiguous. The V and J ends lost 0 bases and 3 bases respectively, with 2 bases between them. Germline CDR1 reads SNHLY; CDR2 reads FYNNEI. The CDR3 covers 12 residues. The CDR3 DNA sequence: TGTGCCAGCAGTGAAGCAGACTATGGCTACACCTTC. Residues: CASSEADYGYTF.

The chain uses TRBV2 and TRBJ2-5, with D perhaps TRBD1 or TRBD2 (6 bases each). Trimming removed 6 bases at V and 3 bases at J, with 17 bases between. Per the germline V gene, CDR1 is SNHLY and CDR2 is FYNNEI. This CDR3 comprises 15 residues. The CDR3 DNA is TGTGCCAGCAGCCTGACTAGGGGGGCTGAAGAGACCCAGTACTTC. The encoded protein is CASSLTRGAEETQYF.

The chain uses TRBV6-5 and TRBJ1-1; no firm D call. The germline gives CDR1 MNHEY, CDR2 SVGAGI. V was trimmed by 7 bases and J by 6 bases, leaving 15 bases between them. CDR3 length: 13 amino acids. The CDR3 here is CASTQSGSAEAFF. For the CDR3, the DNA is TGTGCCAGCACCCAAAGTGGGTCCGCTGAAGCTTTCTTT.

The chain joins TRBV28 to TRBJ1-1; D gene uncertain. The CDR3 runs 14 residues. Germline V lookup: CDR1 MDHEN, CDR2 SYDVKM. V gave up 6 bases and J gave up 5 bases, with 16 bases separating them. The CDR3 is CASRPRRDRTEAFF. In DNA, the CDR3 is TGTGCCAGCAGGCCCCGAAGAGATCGGACTGAAGCTTTCTTT.

The CDR3 DNA reads as TGCGCCAGCAGCCAAGATTCGAGACAGGGGCCTGAAGCTTTCTTT. Encoded protein: CASSQDSRQGPEAFF. The chain links TRBV4-1 to TRBJ1-1; TRBD1 aligns across 8 bases. This CDR3 has 15 residues. J gave up 6 bases and V 0 bases, and 6 bases lay outside the gene matches. The germline CDR1 and CDR2 sequences are MGHRA and YSYEKL.

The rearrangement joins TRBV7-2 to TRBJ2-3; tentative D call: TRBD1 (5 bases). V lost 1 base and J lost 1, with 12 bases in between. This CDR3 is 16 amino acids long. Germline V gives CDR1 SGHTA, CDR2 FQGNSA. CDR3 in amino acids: CASSLGGTRGTDTQYF. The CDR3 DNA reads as TGTGCCAGCAGCTTAGGGGGCACTCGGGGCACAGATACGCAGTATTTT.

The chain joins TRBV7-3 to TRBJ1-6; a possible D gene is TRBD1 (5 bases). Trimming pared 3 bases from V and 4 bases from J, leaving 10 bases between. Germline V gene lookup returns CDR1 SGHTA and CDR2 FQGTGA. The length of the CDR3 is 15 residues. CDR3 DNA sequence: TGTGCCAGCAGCTTTGCCAGGGAGTATAATTCACCCCTCCACTTT. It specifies CASSFAREYNSPLHF.

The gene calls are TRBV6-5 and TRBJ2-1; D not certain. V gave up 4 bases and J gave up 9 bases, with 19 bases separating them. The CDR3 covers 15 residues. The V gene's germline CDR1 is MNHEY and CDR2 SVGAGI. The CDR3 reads CASSFTARLSSEQFF. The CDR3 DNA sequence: TGTGCCAGCAGTTTCACGGCGAGGCTTTCCTCTGAGCAGTTCTTC.